The 3 T cell receptor beta chains below were found in one sample sequenced in a study of technical replicates of blood from several donors. The method was immunoSEQ multiplex PCR; TCRdb's version includes in-frame clones alone and lacks a portion of them. The sample carries 65,000 to 90,000 clones, approximately 91% recorded once. Sequencing was performed on PBMCs. The receptors here all came from a human donor in good health. Some clones in this sample may be carry-over from other donors' samples.

This clone was seen only once. The chain has TRBV20-1 and TRBJ1-1; D uncertain. The germline V and J ends were trimmed by 0 bases and 8 bases, with 4 bases remaining between them. Germline V gene lookup returns CDR1 DFQATT and CDR2 SNEGSKA (reference sequence). The CDR3 length is 10 residues. The CDR3 here is CSARDPEAFF. The CDR3 region has the DNA TGCAGTGCTAGAGATCCGGAAGCTTTCTTT.

CDR3 DNA sequence: TGTGCTTCCCTGGGACAGATAGTCTCTGGGGCCAACGTCCTGACTTTC. As protein: CASLGQIVSGANVLTF. The V and J genes are TRBV30 and TRBJ2-6, with 7 bases identical to TRBD1. The CDR3 length is 16 residues. CDR1 is GTSNPN, CDR2 SVGIG, per germline (reference sequence).

This chain connects TRBV30 to TRBJ1-5, with D maybe TRBD1 (5 bases). This CDR3 is 13 amino acids long. Deletions cut 2 bases from V and 3 bases from J, with 8 bases between. Germline V gives CDR1 GTSNPN, CDR2 SVGIG (reference sequence). CDR3 in amino acids: CAWSSGFNQPQHF. The CDR3 DNA is TGTGCCTGGAGTTCAGGGTTCAATCAGCCCCAGCATTTT.